This T cell receptor beta chain emerged from a study of T cells in localized non-small cell lung cancer. Study-level findings and limits: Sequencing was limited to one tumor region, leaving the possibility of heterogeneity open. Appearance in adjacent lung was seen for a median around 60 of the top 100 tumor clones. Maximal T cell clonality occurred in uninvolved adjacent lung, with tumor ranking below it.

The method was immunoSEQ multiplex PCR; TCRdb's version includes in-frame clones alone and lacks a portion of them. Of about 77,000 clones in the sample, 88% were seen once. To note about this clone: What it binds is not known.

CDR3 length: 13 residues. V shed 5 bases and J shed 9 bases, with 17 bases lying between them. CDR1 and CDR2 (germline): SGHDT, YYEEEE. This chain connects TRBV5-6 to TRBJ1-2, with no clear D. The source is a woman between 35 and 70 years old with stage I squamous cell lung carcinoma. The material sequenced was peripheral blood, taken before any cancer treatment. This chain's CDR3 is CASSPAGSYRYTF. The CDR3 region has the DNA TGTGCCAGCAGTCCGGCAGGAAGCTACCGCTACACCTTC. Based on the CDR3 plus reference TRBV5-6 and TRBJ1-2, the full variable domain is DAGVTQSPTHLIKTRGQQVTLRCSPKSGHDTVSWYQQALGQGPQFIFQYYEEEERQRGNFPDRFSGHQFPNYSSELNVNALLLGDSALYLCASSPAGSYRYTFGSGTRLTVV.